This entry features one T cell receptor beta chain sequence. The data derive from a study of T cells in Graves' hyperthyroidism and ophthalmopathy. TCR beta CDR3 regions were amplified from RNA transcripts. When the TCR CDR3 underwent first-round RT-PCR, the HTBI primer set was used. Using its own MiXCR run on the multiplex PCR reads, TCRdb lists one record per CDR3 protein. The table lists hundreds of thousands of distinct CDR3 sequences, 12% to 15% of them singletons, with roughly a tenth in the top ten. V gave up 2 bases and J gave up 4 bases, with 9 bases separating them. CDR1 is SGHVS and CDR2 is FQNEAQ in the germline V gene. The CDR3 runs to 15 residues.

Sequenced sample: blood. This chain links TRBV7-8 with TRBJ1-6; D is uncertain. The TCR sequence derives from a woman younger than 30 with Graves' hyperthyroidism. For the CDR3, the DNA is TGTGCCAGCAGCTTAAATCCCGGTTATAATTCACCCCTCCACTTT. Residues: CASSLNPGYNSPLHF.